The sequence of this TCR beta chain was determined in a study of blood T cells in healthy people across ages. The authors ran a second PCR of roughly 6 to 12 cycles using a sample-barcoded 5' primer and a J-beta primer mix. TCRdb re-called the 5' RACE reads with MiXCR, one entry per CDR3 protein. The repertoire consists of about a million distinct CDR3 sequences, with approximately 50% occurring once and the leading ten covering roughly a fifth. Germline V gene sequence: CDR1 SGHAT, CDR2 FQNNGV. This CDR3 has 16 amino acids. The V gene end was trimmed by 5 bases and the J gene end by 4 bases; junction bases not matched to a gene: 10.

The chain links TRBV11-2 to TRBJ2-7; 11 positions agree with TRBD2. This clonotype originated in a woman in her fifties or sixties in good health. Source material: blood. The CDR3 DNA reads as TGTGCCAGCAGCCCTGGGACTAGCGGCTCGATTTACGAGCAGTACTTC. This gives the protein CASSPGTSGSIYEQYF.